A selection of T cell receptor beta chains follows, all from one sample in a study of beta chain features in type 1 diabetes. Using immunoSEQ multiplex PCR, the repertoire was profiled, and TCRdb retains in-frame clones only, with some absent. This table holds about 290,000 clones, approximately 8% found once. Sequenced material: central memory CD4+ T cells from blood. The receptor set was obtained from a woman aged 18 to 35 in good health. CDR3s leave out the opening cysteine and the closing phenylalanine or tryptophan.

CDR3aa: AGAVNEKLF
j_gene: TRBJ1-4
v_gene: TRBV7-9

CDR3aa: ASRRTATGELF
j_gene: TRBJ2-2
v_gene: TRBV6-4

CDR3aa: ASSEQGDLYEQY
j_gene: TRBJ2-7
v_gene: TRBV2

CDR3aa: ASAYGRAVNIQY
j_gene: TRBJ2-4
v_gene: TRBV27

CDR3aa: ASSRGQGTYNEQF
j_gene: TRBJ2-1
v_gene: TRBV7-2

CDR3aa: ASSLASTTAYEQY
j_gene: TRBJ2-7
v_gene: TRBV7-2

CDR3aa: ASTPSGALQETQY
j_gene: TRBJ2-5
v_gene: TRBV5-1

CDR3aa: ASSPQLGASNEKLF
j_gene: TRBJ1-4
v_gene: TRBV7-3

CDR3aa: ASRLGVGTDTQY
j_gene: TRBJ2-3
v_gene: TRBV6-1

CDR3aa: TSSQDKLETDTQY
j_gene: TRBJ2-3
v_gene: TRBV1

CDR3aa: ASRGGYGWNTEAF
j_gene: TRBJ1-1
v_gene: TRBV11-1

CDR3aa: SVRTGGTDTQY
j_gene: TRBJ2-3
v_gene: TRBV29-1

CDR3aa: ASSGFGVTGELF
j_gene: TRBJ2-2
v_gene: TRBV19

CDR3aa: ASSLGLALYTGELF
j_gene: TRBJ2-2
v_gene: TRBV5-1

CDR3aa: ASSSRGGAEKLF
j_gene: TRBJ1-4
v_gene: TRBV7-8

CDR3aa: ASSPNGGNTEAF
j_gene: TRBJ1-1
v_gene: TRBV18

CDR3aa: ASSSGQGAEPQH
j_gene: TRBJ1-5
v_gene: TRBV7-8

CDR3aa: ASSLGTGGETQY
j_gene: TRBJ2-5
v_gene: TRBV5-1

CDR3aa: ASSRDSTDTQY
j_gene: TRBJ2-3
v_gene: TRBV7-9

CDR3aa: SGSQTGDGYT
j_gene: TRBJ1-2
v_gene: TRBV29-1

CDR3aa: ASSLRGATNEKLF
j_gene: TRBJ1-4
v_gene: TRBV7-9

CDR3aa: ASSILAVMNTEAF
j_gene: TRBJ1-1
v_gene: TRBV19

CDR3aa: ASSKDRGDQPQH
j_gene: TRBJ1-5
v_gene: TRBV7-2

CDR3aa: ASSRDPLSNEQF
j_gene: TRBJ2-1
v_gene: TRBV4-1

CDR3aa: ASMHGGSGANVLT
j_gene: TRBJ2-6
v_gene: TRBV5-1

CDR3aa: ASSQDYKPGHSTDTQY
j_gene: TRBJ2-3
v_gene: TRBV4-3

CDR3aa: ASSDPVAGANVLT
j_gene: TRBJ2-6
v_gene: TRBV2

CDR3aa: ASHVNDGTDYGYT
j_gene: TRBJ1-2
v_gene: TRBV6-6